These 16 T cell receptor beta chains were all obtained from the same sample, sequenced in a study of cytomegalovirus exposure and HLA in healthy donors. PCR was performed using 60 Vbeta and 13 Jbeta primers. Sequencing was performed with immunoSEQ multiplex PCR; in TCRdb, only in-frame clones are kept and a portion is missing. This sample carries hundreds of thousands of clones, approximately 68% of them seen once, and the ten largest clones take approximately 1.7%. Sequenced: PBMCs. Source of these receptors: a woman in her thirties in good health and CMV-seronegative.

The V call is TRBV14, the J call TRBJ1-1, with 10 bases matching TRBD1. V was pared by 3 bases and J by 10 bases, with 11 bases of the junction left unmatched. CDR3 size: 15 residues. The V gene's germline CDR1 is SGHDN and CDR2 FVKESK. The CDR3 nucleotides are TGTGCCAGCAGCCAGATGGGACAGGGGTTTCGAGGAGCTTTCTTT. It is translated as CASSQMGQGFRGAFF.

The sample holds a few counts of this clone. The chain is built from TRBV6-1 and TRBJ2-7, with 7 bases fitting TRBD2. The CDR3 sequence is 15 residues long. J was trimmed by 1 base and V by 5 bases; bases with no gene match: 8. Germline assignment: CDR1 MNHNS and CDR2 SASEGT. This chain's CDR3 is CASSSGTTISYEQYF. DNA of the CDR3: TGTGCCAGCAGTTCCGGGACTACCATTTCCTACGAGCAGTACTTC.

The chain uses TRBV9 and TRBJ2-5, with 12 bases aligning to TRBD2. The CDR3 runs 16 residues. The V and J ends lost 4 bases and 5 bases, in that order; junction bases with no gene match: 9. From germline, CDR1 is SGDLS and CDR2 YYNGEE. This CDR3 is CASSFGTSGQAETQYF. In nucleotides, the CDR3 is TGTGCCAGCAGCTTCGGGACTAGCGGGCAGGCGGAGACCCAGTACTTC.

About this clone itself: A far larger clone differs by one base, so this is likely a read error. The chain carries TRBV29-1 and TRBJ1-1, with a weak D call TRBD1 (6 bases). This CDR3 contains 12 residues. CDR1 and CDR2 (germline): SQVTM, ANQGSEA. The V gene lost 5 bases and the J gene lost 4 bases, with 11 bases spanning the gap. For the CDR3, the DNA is TGCAGCGTTCGGGACATAACCACTGAAGCTTTCTTT. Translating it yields CSVRDITTEAFF.

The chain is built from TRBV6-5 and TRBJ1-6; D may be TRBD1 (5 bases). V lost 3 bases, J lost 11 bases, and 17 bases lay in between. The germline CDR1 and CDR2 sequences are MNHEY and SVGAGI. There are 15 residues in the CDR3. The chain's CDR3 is CASSYHRLPGAPLHF. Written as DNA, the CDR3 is TGTGCCAGCAGTTATCATAGGCTCCCGGGGGCACCCCTCCACTTT.

CDR3 amino acids: CASSGGTINTIYF. The CDR3 region has the DNA TGTGCCAGCAGCGGAGGGACAATTAACACCATATATTTT. The V gene is TRBV9, the J gene TRBJ1-3, with a possible D match to TRBD1 (6 bases). Trimming removed 3 bases from V and 7 bases from J, with 11 bases in between. Germline values: CDR1 SGDLS, CDR2 YYNGEE. This CDR3 is 13 amino acids long.

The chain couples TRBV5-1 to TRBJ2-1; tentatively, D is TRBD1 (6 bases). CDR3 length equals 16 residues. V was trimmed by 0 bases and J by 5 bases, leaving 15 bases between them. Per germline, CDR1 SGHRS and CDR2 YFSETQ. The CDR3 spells CASSLVQGMVDNEQFF. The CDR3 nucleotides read TGCGCCAGCAGCTTGGTTCAGGGGATGGTTGACAATGAGCAGTTCTTC.

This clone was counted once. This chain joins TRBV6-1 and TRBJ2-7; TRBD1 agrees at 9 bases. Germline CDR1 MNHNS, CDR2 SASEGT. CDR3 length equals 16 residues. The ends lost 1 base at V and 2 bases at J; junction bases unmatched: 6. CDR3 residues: CASSEEGTGLPYEQYF. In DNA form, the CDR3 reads TGTGCCAGCAGTGAAGAGGGGACAGGGCTTCCCTACGAGCAGTACTTC.

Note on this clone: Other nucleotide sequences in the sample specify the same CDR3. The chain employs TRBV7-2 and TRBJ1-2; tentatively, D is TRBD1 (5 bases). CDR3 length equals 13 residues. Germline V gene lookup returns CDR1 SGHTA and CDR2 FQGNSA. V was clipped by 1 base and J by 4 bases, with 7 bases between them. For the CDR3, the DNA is TGTGCCAGCAGCTTAGGGCAGGGCTATGGCTACACCTTC. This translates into CASSLGQGYGYTF.

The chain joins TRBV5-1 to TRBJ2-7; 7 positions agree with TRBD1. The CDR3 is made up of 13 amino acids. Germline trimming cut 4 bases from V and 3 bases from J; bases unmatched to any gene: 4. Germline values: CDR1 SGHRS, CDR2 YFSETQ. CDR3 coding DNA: TGCGCCAGCAGCCCCGGACAGGTCTACGAGCAGTACTTC. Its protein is CASSPGQVYEQYF. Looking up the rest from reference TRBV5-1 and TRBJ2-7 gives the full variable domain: KAGVTQTPRYLIKTRGQQVTLSCSPISGHRSVSWYQQTPGQGLQFLFEYFSETQRNKGNFPGRFSGRQFSNSRSEMNVSTLELGDSALYLCASSPGQVYEQYFGPGTRLTVT.

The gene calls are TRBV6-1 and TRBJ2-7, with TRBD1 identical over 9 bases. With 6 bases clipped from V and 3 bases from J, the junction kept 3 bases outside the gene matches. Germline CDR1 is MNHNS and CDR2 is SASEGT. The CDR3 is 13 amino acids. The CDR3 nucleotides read TGTGCCAGCAGGGACAGGGGCGGCTACGAGCAGTACTTC. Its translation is CASRDRGGYEQYF.

The DNA for the CDR3 is TGTGCCAGCAGTGATGAATGGACAGGGGGGTTTGGCTACACCTTC. It specifies CASSDEWTGGFGYTF. The rearrangement joins TRBV2 to TRBJ1-2, with 10 nucleotides matching TRBD1. Unmatched junction bases numbered 8, after V lost 3 bases and J lost 7 bases. Germline CDR1 reads SNHLY; CDR2 reads FYNNEI. The CDR3 extends over 15 amino acids. The full variable domain, in which reference TRBV2 and TRBJ1-2 provide the parts outside the CDR3, is EPEVTQTPSHQVTQMGQEVILRCVPISNHLYFYWYRQILGQKVEFLVSFYNNEISEKSEIFDDQFSVERPDGSNFTLKIRSTKLEDSAMYFCASSDEWTGGFGYTFGSGTRLTVV.

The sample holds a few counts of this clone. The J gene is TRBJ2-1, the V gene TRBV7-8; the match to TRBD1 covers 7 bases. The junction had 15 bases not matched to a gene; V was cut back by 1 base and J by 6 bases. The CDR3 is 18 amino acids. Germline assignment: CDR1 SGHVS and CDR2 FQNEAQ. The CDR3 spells CASSLGPLGQVTGNEQFF. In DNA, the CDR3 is TGTGCCAGCAGCTTAGGACCGCTCGGACAGGTAACGGGCAATGAGCAGTTCTTC.

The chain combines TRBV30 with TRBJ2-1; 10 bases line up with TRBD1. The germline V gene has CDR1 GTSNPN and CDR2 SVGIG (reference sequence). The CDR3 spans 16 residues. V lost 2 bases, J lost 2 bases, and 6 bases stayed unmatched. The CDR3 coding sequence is TGTGCCTGGAGTACAGGACAGGGGGAACCCTACAATGAGCAGTTCTTC. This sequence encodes CAWSTGQGEPYNEQFF.

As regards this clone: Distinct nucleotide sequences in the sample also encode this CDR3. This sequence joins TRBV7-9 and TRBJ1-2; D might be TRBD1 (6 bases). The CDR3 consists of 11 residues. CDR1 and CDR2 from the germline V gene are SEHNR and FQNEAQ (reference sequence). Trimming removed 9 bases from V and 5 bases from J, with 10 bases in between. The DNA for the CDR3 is TGTGCCAGTGGACAGCCGTATGGCTACACCTTC. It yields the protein CASGQPYGYTF.

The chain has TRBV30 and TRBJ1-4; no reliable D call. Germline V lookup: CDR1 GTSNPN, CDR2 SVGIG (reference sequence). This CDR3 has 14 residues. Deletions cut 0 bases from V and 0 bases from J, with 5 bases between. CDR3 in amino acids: CAWSVQATNEKLFF. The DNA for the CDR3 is TGTGCCTGGAGTGTCCAGGCAACTAATGAAAAACTGTTTTTT.